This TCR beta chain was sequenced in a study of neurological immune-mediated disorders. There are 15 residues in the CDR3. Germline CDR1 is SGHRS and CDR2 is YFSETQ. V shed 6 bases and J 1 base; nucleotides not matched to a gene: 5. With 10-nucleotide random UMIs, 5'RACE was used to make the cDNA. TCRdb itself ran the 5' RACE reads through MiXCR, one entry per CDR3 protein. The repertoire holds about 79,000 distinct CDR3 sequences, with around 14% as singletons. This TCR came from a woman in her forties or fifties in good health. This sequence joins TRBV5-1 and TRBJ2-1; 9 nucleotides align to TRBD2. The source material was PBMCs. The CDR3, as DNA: TGCGCCAGCAAATTAGCGGGGGCTTCCTACAATGAGCAGTTCTTC. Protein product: CASKLAGASYNEQFF. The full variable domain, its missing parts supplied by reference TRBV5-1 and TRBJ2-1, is KAGVTQTPRYLIKTRGQQVTLSCSPISGHRSVSWYQQTPGQGLQFLFEYFSETQRNKGNFPGRFSGRQFSNSRSEMNVSTLELGDSALYLCASKLAGASYNEQFFGPGTRLTVL.